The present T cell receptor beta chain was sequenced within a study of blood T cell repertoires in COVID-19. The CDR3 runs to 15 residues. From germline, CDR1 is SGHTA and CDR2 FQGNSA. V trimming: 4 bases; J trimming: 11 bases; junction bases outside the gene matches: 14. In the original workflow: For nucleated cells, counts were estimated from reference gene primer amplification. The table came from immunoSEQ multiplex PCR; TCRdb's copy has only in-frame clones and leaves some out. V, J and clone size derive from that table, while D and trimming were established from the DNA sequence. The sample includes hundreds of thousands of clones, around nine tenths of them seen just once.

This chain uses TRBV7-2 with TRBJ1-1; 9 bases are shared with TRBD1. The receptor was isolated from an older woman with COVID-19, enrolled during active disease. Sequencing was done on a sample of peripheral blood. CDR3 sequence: CASSSPDRGITRAFF. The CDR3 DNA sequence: TGTGCCAGCAGCTCACCGGACAGGGGAATTACTAGGGCTTTCTTT.